This T cell receptor beta chain was observed in a study of identical twins. Regarding the study as a whole: Beta clonotypes that were abundant in cord blood contained fewer insertions, a pattern absent from memory repertoires.

The sample holds a few counts of this clonotype. Its specificity is not known. The V gene end was trimmed by 6 bases and the J gene end by 6 bases; junction bases not matched to a gene: 14. The CDR3 sequence is 16 residues long. Germline CDR1 is SGHVS and CDR2 is FNYEAQ. Healthy Caucasian individuals made up all the donors. It was template switching that added a universal primer site, and there were unique molecular identifiers on the cDNA. TCRdb re-called the 5' RACE reads with MiXCR, one entry per CDR3 protein. The sample lists about 810,000 distinct CDR3 sequences; approximately 13% were seen once. The same data also contributed to another study, on yellow fever vaccine responses in identical twins.

Material: PBMCs. The chain is built from TRBV7-6 and TRBJ2-3; 8 bases map to TRBD2. This TCR was sampled from a woman aged 18-29 years in good health. The DNA of the CDR3 is TGTGCCAGCAGACCTACTAGCGGATTAAAAAATGATACGCAGTATTTT. Its translation: CASRPTSGLKNDTQYF.